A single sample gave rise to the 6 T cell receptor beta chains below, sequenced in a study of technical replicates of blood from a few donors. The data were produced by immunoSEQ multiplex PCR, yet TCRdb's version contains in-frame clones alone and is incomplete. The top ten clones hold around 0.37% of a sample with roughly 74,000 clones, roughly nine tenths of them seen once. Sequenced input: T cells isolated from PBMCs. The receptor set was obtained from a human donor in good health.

The CDR3 DNA follows: TGTGCCAGCAGTGAAAAAGTGAGCGGGACAGGGGGTGTGAACACTGAAGCTTTCTTT. Its protein is CASSEKVSGTGGVNTEAFF. V is TRBV6-1 and J is TRBJ1-1, with 11 positions matching TRBD1. The CDR3 runs to 19 residues. CDR1 and CDR2 from the germline V gene are MNHNS and SASEGT. The trim removed 2 bases at V and 0 bases at J, leaving 11 bases unmatched.

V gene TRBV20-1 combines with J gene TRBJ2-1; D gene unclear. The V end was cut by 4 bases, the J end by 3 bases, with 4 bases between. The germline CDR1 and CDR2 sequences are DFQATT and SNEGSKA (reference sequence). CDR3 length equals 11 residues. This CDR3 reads CSANLYNEQFF. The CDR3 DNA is TGCAGTGCTAATCTCTACAATGAGCAGTTCTTC.

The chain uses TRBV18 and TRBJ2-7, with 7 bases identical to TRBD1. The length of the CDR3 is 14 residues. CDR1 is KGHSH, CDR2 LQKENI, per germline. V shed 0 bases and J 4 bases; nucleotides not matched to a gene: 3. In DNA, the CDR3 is TGTGCCAGCTCACCACCGGGACAGAGATACGAGCAGTACTTC. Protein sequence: CASSPPGQRYEQYF.

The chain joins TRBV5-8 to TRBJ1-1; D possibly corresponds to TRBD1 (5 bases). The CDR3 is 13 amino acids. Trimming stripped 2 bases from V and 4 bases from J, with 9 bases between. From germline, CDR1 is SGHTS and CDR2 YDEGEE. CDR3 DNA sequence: TGTGCCAGCAGCTTTGGAGGGACCACTGAAGCTTTCTTT. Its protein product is CASSFGGTTEAFF.

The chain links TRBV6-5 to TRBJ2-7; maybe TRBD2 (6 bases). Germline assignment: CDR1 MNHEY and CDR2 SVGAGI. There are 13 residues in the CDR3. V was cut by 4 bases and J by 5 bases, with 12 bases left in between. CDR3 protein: CASSSAGGHEQYF. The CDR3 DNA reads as TGTGCCAGCAGTTCGGCAGGAGGGCACGAGCAGTACTTC.

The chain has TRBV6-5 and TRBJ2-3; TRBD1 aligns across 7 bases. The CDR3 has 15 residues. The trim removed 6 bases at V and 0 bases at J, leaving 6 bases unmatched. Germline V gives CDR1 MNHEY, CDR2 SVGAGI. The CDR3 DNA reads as TGTGCCAGCAGGGGATGGGGACAGAGCACAGATACGCAGTATTTT. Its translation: CASRGWGQSTDTQYF.